Each of the 22 T cell receptor beta chains below was sequenced from the same sample in a study of T cells in Graves' hyperthyroidism and ophthalmopathy. From RNA transcripts, TCR beta CDR3 regions were amplified. TCR CDR3 regions were first amplified by RT-PCR with HTBI primers. TCRdb re-called the multiplex PCR reads through MiXCR, storing one row per CDR3 protein. The data show approximately 410,000 distinct CDR3 sequences, around 13% seen once. Input material: blood. Receptors were obtained from a woman between 18 and 29 years old with Graves' hyperthyroidism.

This clonotype occurred a few times. The V gene is TRBV6-1, the J gene TRBJ1-2; no firm D call. The CDR3 is 15 amino acids. V was clipped by 2 bases and J by 0 bases, with 10 bases between them. The germline V gene encodes CDR1 MNHNS and CDR2 SASEGT. The CDR3 DNA reads as TGTGCCAGCAGTGAATACATGCCGGCTAACTATGGCTACACCTTC. Translated: CASSEYMPANYGYTF.

This clonotype occurred many times. The chain recombines TRBV18 with TRBJ2-1; D assignment may be TRBD1 or TRBD2 (5 bases each). V was pared by 5 bases and J by 0 bases, with 14 bases between. The CDR3 totals 16 residues. Germline loops: CDR1 KGHSH, CDR2 LQKENI. CDR3 region: CASSSRDGSSYNEQFF. CDR3 bases: TGTGCCAGCTCATCTCGGGACGGTAGCTCCTACAATGAGCAGTTCTTC.

In its sample, this clonotype was seen a few times. The V gene is TRBV11-2, the J gene TRBJ2-7; D perhaps matches TRBD1 (5 bases). Trimming left V 7 bases short and J 2 bases short, with 18 bases between. Per germline, CDR1 SGHAT and CDR2 FQNNGV. The CDR3 runs to 15 residues. Written as DNA, the CDR3 is TGTGCCAGCACCGGCAAGGGGCAGTCCCCCTACGAGCAGTACTTC. It encodes CASTGKGQSPYEQYF.

This clonotype was observed many times. V and J are TRBV20-1 and TRBJ1-1; perhaps TRBD1 as D (5 bases). The V gene lost 0 bases and the J gene lost 1 base, with 12 bases spanning the gap. Germline assignment: CDR1 DFQATT and CDR2 SNEGSKA (reference sequence). The CDR3 length is 15 residues. The CDR3 DNA is TGCAGTGCTAGAGACGTCGGGACGGAGAACACTGAAGCTTTCTTT. Protein: CSARDVGTENTEAFF.

V usage is TRBV30 and J usage is TRBJ1-1; 7 positions agree with TRBD1. Looked up from germline, CDR1 is GTSNPN and CDR2 is SVGIG (reference sequence). This CDR3 region has 14 residues. Losses at the gene ends were 1 base for V and 5 bases for J; bases not matched to a gene: 7. CDR3 nucleotide sequence: TGTGCCTGGAGTGAATTAGGGGGCGGAACTGAAGCTTTCTTT. Protein sequence: CAWSELGGGTEAFF. The entire variable domain, with the rest obtained from reference TRBV30 and TRBJ1-1, is as follows: SQTIHQWPATLVQPVGSPLSLECTVEGTSNPNLYWYRQAAGRGLQLLFYSVGIGQISSEVPQNLSASRPQDRQFILSSKKLLLSDSGFYLCAWSELGGGTEAFFGQGTRLTVV.

The sample holds a few counts of this clonotype. The chain employs TRBV25-1 and TRBJ2-2; 9 bases are shared with TRBD1. Germline CDR1 and CDR2: MGHDK and SYGVNS. The CDR3 is made up of 13 amino acids. V lost 10 bases and J lost 6; bases outside the gene matches: 6. Here the CDR3 reads CATGQGSAGELFF. The CDR3 region has the DNA TGTGCCACAGGACAGGGGAGCGCCGGGGAGCTGTTTTTT.

This chain connects TRBV4-3 to TRBJ2-5, with a tentative D call TRBD2 (7 bases). Trimming took 1 base from V and 5 from J, leaving 14 bases between them. Germline CDR1 is LGHNA and CDR2 is YSLEER. This CDR3 comprises 15 residues. The CDR3 reads CASSQGAGAFETQYF. For the CDR3, the DNA is TGCGCCAGCAGCCAAGGGGCGGGGGCGTTTGAGACCCAGTACTTC.

Comment on this clonotype: A far larger clone is a single base away, which makes a read error likely. This sequence joins TRBV9 and TRBJ2-2; D unresolved. The CDR3 runs to 13 residues. Germline CDR1 reads SGDLS; CDR2 reads YYNGEE. The ends were cut back, 5 bases at V and 1 base at J, with 6 bases in the middle. CDR3 residues: CASRPGNTGELFF. In nucleotides, the CDR3 is TGTGCCAGCAGGCCGGGGAACACCGGGGAGCTGTTTTTT.

Ten or more counts support this clonotype. The chain uses TRBV27 and TRBJ1-6; 7 nucleotides match TRBD1. Germline V gene sequence: CDR1 MNHEY, CDR2 SMNVEV (reference sequence). V gave up 5 bases and J gave up 6 bases; unmatched junction bases: 4. The CDR3 covers 14 residues. CDR3 protein: CASSPGQLNSPLHF. In DNA, the CDR3 is TGTGCCAGCAGTCCGGGACAGCTTAATTCACCCCTCCACTTT.

Ten or more counts support this clonotype. This chain joins TRBV15 and TRBJ1-4; 7 bases fit TRBD1. Germline CDR1 is LNHNV and CDR2 is YYDKDF (reference sequence). The CDR3 is made up of 15 amino acids. The trim removed 4 bases at V and 7 bases at J, leaving 9 bases unmatched. This CDR3 is CATSKRQGGSEKLFF. The CDR3, as DNA: TGTGCCACCAGCAAACGACAGGGAGGGAGTGAAAAACTGTTTTTT.

This clonotype was counted many times. This chain joins TRBV27 and TRBJ2-1; maybe TRBD1 (6 bases). Germline CDR1 and CDR2: MNHEY and SMNVEV (reference sequence). The CDR3 loop spans 13 amino acids. The V and J ends lost 2 bases and 4 bases respectively, with 6 bases between them. CDR3 bases: TGTGCCAGCAGTTTAAGGGGGTACAATGAGCAGTTCTTC. Amino acid sequence: CASSLRGYNEQFF.

This clonotype occurred a few times. J is TRBJ2-5 and V is TRBV11-2, with 11 positions matching TRBD2. The V gene's germline CDR1 is SGHAT and CDR2 FQNNGV. This CDR3 comprises 14 residues. J was trimmed by 13 bases and V by 2 bases; bases with no gene match: 9. CDR3 bases: TGTGCCAGCAGCTTATCCCCCACTAGCGGGAGAGTGTACTTC. Amino acids: CASSLSPTSGRVYF.

Ten or more counts support this clonotype. The chain couples TRBV29-1 to TRBJ2-3; TRBD1 matches 7 bases. Germline values: CDR1 SQVTM, CDR2 ANQGSEA. The CDR3 covers 14 residues. J lost 0 bases, V lost 6 bases, and 6 bases had no gene match. The DNA for the CDR3 is TGCAGCGTCAGACAGGGCTCTAGCACAGATACGCAGTATTTT. This codes for CSVRQGSSTDTQYF.

The chain is built from TRBV5-1 and TRBJ1-1; TRBD1 might be the D (6 bases). The CDR3 extends over 13 amino acids. Trimming shortened V by 4 bases and J by 5 bases, and 12 bases separated the two germline ends. The V gene's germline CDR1 is SGHRS and CDR2 YFSETQ. The CDR3 nucleotides are TGCGCCAGCAGCCCGGAGGGGGTGACTGAAGCTTTCTTT. Its translation: CASSPEGVTEAFF.

This clonotype was recorded at least ten times. This sequence joins TRBV20-1 and TRBJ2-3; 8 nucleotides agree with TRBD2. This CDR3 is built from 16 residues. Losses at the gene ends were 3 bases for V and 5 bases for J; bases not matched to a gene: 13. Germline V gene data show CDR1 as DFQATT and CDR2 as SNEGSKA (reference sequence). The CDR3 bases are TGCAGTGCTAGGGGCAAATTTGCGGGAGGACTAGATACGCAGTATTTT. It is translated as CSARGKFAGGLDTQYF.

This clonotype was counted at least ten times. This rearrangement joins TRBV30 to TRBJ2-3; the match to TRBD2 covers 9 bases. The CDR3 is 16 residues long. The V gene's germline CDR1 is GTSNPN and CDR2 SVGIG (reference sequence). Unmatched junction bases numbered 9, after V lost 0 bases and J lost 5 bases. This CDR3 is CAWSVRLAGSVDTQYF. The DNA of the CDR3 is TGTGCCTGGAGTGTACGCCTAGCGGGAAGTGTAGATACGCAGTATTTT.

This clonotype has at least ten counts. V and J are TRBV28 and TRBJ1-1, with no clear D. V shed 4 bases and J shed 1 base, with 10 bases lying between them. The CDR3 covers 14 residues. The germline V gene has CDR1 MDHEN and CDR2 SYDVKM. The CDR3 protein is CASSSGPRNTEAFF. The CDR3 region has the DNA TGTGCCAGCAGTTCTGGACCAAGGAACACTGAAGCTTTCTTT.

This chain links TRBV4-3 with TRBJ2-7, with a weak D call TRBD2 (5 bases). The V end lost 0 bases, the J end lost 0 bases, and 9 bases lay between the germline ends. The germline V gene encodes CDR1 LGHNA and CDR2 YSLEER. The CDR3 contains 15 residues. The CDR3 DNA reads as TGCGCCAGCAGCCAAGAACTAGGAAGCTCCTACGAGCAGTACTTC. This sequence encodes CASSQELGSSYEQYF.

This clonotype was picked up a small number of times. The junction departs from the called germline gene at one end, perhaps through a read error. The chain recombines TRBV5-1 with TRBJ2-7; D is perhaps TRBD2 (5 bases). The CDR3 spans 15 residues. The germline V gene has CDR1 SGHRS and CDR2 YFSETQ. The CDR3 is CTSSPGGLTSYEQYF. Written as DNA, the CDR3 is TGCACCAGCAGCCCCGGAGGACTGACTTCCTACGAGCAGTACTTC. Based on the CDR3 plus reference TRBV5-1 and TRBJ2-7, the full variable domain is KAGVTQTPRYLIKTRGQQVTLSCSPISGHRSVSWYQQTPGQGLQFLFEYFSETQRNKGNFPGRFSGRQFSNSRSEMNVSTLELGDSALYLCTSSPGGLTSYEQYFGPGTRLTVT.

This clonotype was picked up many times. The chain links TRBV5-1 to TRBJ2-7, with 9 bases matching TRBD2. V was pared by 2 bases and J by 2 bases, with 5 bases of the junction left unmatched. Germline V gene data show CDR1 as SGHRS and CDR2 as YFSETQ. The CDR3 has 15 amino acids. As DNA, the CDR3 is TGCGCCAGCAGCTTAAGGACTAGCGATACCTACGAGCAGTACTTC. This encodes CASSLRTSDTYEQYF.

In this sample, this clonotype turned up a few times. This chain uses TRBV5-1 with TRBJ2-2, with no clear D. Deletions cut 2 bases from V and 7 bases from J, with 15 bases between. This CDR3 is 15 amino acids long. CDR1 and CDR2 (germline): SGHRS, YFSETQ. The chain's CDR3 is CASSLTEGYVGELFF. DNA of the CDR3: TGCGCCAGCAGCTTAACGGAAGGGTACGTCGGGGAGCTGTTTTTT.

This clonotype was found many times. The CDR3 DNA follows: TGTGCCAGCAGTTTAGCAGGGGGTCTTGGTTCACCCCTCCACTTT. Translated: CASSLAGGLGSPLHF. The V call is TRBV12-3 or TRBV12-4, the J call TRBJ1-6; tentative D call: TRBD1 (6 bases). V was clipped by 0 bases and J by 9 bases, with 12 bases between them. The CDR3 length is 15 residues.